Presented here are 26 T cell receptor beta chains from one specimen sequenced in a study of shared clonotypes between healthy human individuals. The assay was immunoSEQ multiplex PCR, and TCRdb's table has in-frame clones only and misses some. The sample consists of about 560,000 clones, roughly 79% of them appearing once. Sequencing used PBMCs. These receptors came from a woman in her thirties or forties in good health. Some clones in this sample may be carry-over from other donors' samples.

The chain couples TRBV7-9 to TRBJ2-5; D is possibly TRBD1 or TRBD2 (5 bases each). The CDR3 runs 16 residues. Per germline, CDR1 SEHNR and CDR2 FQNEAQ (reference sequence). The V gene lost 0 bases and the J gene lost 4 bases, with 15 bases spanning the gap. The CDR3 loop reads CASSLAGLSRGETQYF. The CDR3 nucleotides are TGTGCCAGCAGCTTAGCGGGGCTTTCGAGGGGAGAGACCCAGTACTTC. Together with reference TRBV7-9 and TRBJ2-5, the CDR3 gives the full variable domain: DTGVSQNPRHKITKRGQNVTFRCDPISEHNRLYWYRQTLGQGPEFLTYFQNEAQLEKSRLLSDRFSAERPKGSFSTLEIQRTEQGDSAMYLCASSLAGLSRGETQYFGPGTRLLVL.

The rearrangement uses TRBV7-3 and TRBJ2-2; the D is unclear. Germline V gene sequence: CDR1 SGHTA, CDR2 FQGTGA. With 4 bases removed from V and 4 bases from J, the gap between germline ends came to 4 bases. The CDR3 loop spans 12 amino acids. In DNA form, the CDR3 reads TGTGCCAGCAGCTACCGCACCGGGGAGCTGTTTTTT. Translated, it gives CASSYRTGELFF.

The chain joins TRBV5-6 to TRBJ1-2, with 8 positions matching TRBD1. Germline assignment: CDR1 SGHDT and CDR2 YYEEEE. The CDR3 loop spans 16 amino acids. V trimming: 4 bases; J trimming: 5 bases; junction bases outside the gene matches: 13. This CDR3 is CASSLWRTGRRYGYTF. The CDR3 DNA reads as TGTGCCAGCAGCCTATGGAGGACAGGGAGGAGGTATGGCTACACCTTC. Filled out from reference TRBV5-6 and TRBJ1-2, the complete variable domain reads DAGVTQSPTHLIKTRGQQVTLRCSPKSGHDTVSWYQQALGQGPQFIFQYYEEEERQRGNFPDRFSGHQFPNYSSELNVNALLLGDSALYLCASSLWRTGRRYGYTFGSGTRLTVV.

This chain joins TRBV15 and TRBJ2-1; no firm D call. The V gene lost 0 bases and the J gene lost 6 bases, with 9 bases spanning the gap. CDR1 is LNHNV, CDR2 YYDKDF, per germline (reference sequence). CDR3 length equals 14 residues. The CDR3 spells CATSRDFGSNEQFF. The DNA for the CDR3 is TGTGCCACCAGCAGAGATTTCGGGTCCAATGAGCAGTTCTTC.

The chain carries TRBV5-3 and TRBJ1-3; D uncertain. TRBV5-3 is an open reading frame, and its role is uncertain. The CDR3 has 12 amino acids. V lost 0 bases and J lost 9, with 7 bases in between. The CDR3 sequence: CARSLVRGTIYF. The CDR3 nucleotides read TGTGCCAGAAGCTTGGTCCGGGGCACCATATATTTT.

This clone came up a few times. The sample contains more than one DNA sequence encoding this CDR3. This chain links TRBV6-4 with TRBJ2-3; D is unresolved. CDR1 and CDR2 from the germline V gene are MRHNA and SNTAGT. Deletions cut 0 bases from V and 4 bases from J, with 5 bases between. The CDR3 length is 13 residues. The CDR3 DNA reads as TGTGCCAGCAGTGACTCAGAGTCAGATACGCAGTATTTT. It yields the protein CASSDSESDTQYF.

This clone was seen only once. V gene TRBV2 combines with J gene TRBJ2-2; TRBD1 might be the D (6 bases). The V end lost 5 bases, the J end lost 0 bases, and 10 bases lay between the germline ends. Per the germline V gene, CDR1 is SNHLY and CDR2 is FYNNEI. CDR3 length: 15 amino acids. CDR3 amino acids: CASSLRGTNTGELFF. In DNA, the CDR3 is TGTGCCAGCAGTCTCAGGGGAACGAACACCGGGGAGCTGTTTTTT.

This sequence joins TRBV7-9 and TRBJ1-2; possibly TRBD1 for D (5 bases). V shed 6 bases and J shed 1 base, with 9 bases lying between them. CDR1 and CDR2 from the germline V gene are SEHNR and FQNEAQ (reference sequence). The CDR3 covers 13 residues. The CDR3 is CASRSDSNYGYTF. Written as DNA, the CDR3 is TGTGCCAGCAGAAGTGACAGTAACTATGGCTACACCTTC.

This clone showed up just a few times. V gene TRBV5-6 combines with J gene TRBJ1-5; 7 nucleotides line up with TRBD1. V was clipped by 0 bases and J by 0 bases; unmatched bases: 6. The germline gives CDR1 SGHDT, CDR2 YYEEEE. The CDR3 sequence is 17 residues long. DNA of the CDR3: TGTGCCAGCAGCTTGGGAGGGGGCCTCTATAGCAATCAGCCCCAGCATTTT. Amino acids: CASSLGGGLYSNQPQHF.

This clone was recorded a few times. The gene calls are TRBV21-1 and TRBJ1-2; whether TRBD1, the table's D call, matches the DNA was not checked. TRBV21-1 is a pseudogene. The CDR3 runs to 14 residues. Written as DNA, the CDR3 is TGTGCCAGCCCGGTAAGGGACAGGGCCTATGGCTACACCTTC. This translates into CASPVRDRAYGYTF.

CDR3 region: CSAVQGGGYTF. DNA for the CDR3: TGCAGTGCCGTCCAGGGGGGTGGCTACACCTTC. This chain connects TRBV20-1 to TRBJ1-2; the match to TRBD1 covers 7 bases. Germline V gives CDR1 DFQATT, CDR2 SNEGSKA (reference sequence). V lost 6 bases, J lost 7 bases, and 5 bases stayed unmatched. This CDR3 region has 11 residues.

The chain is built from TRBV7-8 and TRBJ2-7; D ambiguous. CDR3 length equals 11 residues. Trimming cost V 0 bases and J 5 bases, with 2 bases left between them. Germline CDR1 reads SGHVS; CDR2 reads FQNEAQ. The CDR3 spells CASSLADEQYF. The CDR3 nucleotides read TGTGCCAGCAGCTTAGCAGACGAGCAGTACTTC. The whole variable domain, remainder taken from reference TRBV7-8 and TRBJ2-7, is GAGVSQSPRYKVAKRGQDVALRCDPISGHVSLFWYQQALGQGPEFLTYFQNEAQLDKSGLPSDRFFAERPEGSVSTLKIQRTQQEDSAVYLCASSLADEQYFGPGTRLTVT.

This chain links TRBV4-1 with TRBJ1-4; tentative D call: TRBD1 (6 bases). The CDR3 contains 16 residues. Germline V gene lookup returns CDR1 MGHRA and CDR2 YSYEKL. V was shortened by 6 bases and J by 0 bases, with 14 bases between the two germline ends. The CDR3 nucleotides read TGCGCCAGCAGGAAAGAAGGGGGGGCAACTAATGAAAAACTGTTTTTT. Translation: CASRKEGGATNEKLFF.

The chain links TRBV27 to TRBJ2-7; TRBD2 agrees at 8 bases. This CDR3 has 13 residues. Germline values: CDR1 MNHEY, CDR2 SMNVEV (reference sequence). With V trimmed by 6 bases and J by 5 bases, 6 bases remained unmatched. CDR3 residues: CASSTGTSHEQYF. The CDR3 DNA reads TGTGCCAGCAGCACCGGGACTAGTCACGAGCAGTACTTC.

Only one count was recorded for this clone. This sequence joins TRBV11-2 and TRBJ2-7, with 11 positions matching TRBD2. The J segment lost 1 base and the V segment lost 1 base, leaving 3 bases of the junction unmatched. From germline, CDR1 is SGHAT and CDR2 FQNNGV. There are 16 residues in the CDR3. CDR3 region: CASSLGGLAASYEQYF. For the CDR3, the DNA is TGTGCCAGCAGCTTAGGGGGACTAGCGGCTTCCTACGAGCAGTACTTC.

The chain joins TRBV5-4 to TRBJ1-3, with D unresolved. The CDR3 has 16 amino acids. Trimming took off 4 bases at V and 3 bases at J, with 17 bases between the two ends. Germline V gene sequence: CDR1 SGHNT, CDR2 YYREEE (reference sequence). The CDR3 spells CASSQSQGRYGNTIYF. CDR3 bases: TGTGCCAGCAGCCAGTCCCAAGGTCGGTATGGAAACACCATATATTTT.

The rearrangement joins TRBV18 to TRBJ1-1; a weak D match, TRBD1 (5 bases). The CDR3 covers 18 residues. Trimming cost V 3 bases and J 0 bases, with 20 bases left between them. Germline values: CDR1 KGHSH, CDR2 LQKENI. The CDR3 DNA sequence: TGTGCCAGCTCACCCCTCCGGTCTTTGACAGATATGAACACTGAAGCTTTCTTT. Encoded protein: CASSPLRSLTDMNTEAFF.

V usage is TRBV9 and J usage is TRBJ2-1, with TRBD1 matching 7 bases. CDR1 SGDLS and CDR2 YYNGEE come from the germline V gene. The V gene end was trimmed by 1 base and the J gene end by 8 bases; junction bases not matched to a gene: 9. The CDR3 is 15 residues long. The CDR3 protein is CASSVTPGQWDEQFF. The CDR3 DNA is TGTGCCAGCAGCGTAACACCGGGACAGTGGGATGAGCAGTTCTTC.

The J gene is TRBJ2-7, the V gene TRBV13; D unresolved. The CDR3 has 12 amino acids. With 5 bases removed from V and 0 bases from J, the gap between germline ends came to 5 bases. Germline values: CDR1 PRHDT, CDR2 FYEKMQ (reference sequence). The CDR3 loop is CASSRSSYEQYF. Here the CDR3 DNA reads TGTGCCAGCAGCCGGAGCTCCTACGAGCAGTACTTC.

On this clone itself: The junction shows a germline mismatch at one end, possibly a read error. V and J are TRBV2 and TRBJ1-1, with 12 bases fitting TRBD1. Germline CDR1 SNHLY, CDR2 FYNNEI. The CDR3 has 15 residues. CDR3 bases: TGTGCCAGCAGTGCGGAGGGACAGGGGGCGACCGAAGGTTTCTTT. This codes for CASSAEGQGATEGFF. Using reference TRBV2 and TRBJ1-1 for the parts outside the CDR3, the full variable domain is EPEVTQTPSHQVTQMGQEVILRCVPISNHLYFYWYRQILGQKVEFLVSFYNNEISEKSEIFDDQFSVERPDGSNFTLKIRSTKLEDSAMYFCASSAEGQGATEGFFGQGTRLTVV.

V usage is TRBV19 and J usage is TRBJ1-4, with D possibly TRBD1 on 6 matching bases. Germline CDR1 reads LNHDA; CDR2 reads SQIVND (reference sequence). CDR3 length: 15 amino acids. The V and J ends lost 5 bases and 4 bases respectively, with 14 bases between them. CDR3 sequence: CASSLTGTSNEKLFF. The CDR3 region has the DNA TGTGCCAGTAGTCTTACCGGGACAAGTAATGAAAAACTGTTTTTT.

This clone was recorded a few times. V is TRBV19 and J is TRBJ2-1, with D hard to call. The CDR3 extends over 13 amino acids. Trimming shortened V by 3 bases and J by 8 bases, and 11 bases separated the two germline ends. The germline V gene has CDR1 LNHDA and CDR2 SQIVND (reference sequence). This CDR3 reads CASSITAGYEQFF. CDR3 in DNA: TGTGCCAGTAGTATTACAGCAGGCTATGAGCAGTTCTTC.

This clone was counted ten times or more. CDR3 sequence reads: CAISRAPLREQYF. DNA of the CDR3: TGTGCCATCTCGAGGGCTCCTTTAAGGGAGCAGTACTTC. The V gene is TRBV6-1, the J gene TRBJ2-7; TRBD2 might be the D (5 bases). The CDR3 is 13 amino acids. Trimming removed 10 bases at V and 7 bases at J, with 20 bases between. Germline V lookup: CDR1 MNHNS, CDR2 SASEGT.

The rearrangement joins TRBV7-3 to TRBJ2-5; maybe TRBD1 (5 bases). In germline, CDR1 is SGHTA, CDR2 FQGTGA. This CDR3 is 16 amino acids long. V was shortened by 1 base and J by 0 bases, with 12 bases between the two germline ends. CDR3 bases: TGTGCCAGCAGCTTAAGGGGCGGACCGTACCAAGAGACCCAGTACTTC. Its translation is CASSLRGGPYQETQYF. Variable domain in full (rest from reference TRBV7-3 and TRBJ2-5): GAGVSQTPSNKVTEKGKYVELRCDPISGHTALYWYRQSLGQGPEFLIYFQGTGAADDSGLPNDRFFAVRPEGSVSTLKIQRTERGDSAVYLCASSLRGGPYQETQYFGPGTRLLVL.

The CDR3: CASSQALIDLSGANVLTF. The CDR3 region has the DNA TGTGCCAGCTCACAGGCCTTAATAGATCTGTCTGGGGCCAACGTCCTGACTTTC. The chain is built from TRBV18 and TRBJ2-6; D is uncertain. This CDR3 has 18 residues. Germline CDR1 KGHSH, CDR2 LQKENI. Trimming took off 4 bases at V and 1 base at J, with 17 bases between the two ends.

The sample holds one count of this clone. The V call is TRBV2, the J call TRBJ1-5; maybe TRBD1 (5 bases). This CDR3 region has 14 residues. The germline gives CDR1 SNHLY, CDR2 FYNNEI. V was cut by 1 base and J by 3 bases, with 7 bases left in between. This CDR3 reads CASSEGGDNQPQHF. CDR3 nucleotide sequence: TGTGCCAGCAGTGAAGGAGGGGACAATCAGCCCCAGCATTTT.